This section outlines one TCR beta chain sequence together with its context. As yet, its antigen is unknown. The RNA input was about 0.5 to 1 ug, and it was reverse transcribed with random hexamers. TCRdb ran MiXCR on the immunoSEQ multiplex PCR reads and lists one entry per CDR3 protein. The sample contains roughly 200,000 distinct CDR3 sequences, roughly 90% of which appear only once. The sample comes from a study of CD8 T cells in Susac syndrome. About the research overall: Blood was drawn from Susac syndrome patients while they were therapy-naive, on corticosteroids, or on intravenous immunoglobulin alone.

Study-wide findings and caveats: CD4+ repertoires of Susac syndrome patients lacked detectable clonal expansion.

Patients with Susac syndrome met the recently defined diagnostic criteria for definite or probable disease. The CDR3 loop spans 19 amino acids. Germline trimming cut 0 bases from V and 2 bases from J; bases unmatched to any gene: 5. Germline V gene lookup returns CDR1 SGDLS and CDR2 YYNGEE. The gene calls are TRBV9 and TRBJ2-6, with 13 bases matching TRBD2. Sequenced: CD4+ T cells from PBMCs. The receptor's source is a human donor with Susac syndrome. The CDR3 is CASSVATSGRATGANVLTF. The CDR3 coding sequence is TGTGCCAGCAGCGTAGCTACTAGCGGGAGGGCGACTGGGGCCAACGTCCTGACTTTC.